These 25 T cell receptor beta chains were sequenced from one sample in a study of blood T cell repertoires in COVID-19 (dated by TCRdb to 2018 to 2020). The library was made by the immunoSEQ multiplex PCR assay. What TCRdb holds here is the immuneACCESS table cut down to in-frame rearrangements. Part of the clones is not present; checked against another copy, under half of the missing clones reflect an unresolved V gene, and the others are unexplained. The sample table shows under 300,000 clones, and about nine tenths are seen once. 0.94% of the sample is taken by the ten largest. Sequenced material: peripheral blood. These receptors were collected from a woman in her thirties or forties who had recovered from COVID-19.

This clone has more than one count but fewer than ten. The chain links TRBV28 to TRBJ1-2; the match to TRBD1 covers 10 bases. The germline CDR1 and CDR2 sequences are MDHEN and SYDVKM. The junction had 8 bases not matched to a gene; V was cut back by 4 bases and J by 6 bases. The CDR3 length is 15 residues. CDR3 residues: CASSSFRTGGHGYTF. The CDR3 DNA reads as TGTGCCAGCAGTTCGTTTAGGACAGGGGGTCATGGCTACACCTTC.

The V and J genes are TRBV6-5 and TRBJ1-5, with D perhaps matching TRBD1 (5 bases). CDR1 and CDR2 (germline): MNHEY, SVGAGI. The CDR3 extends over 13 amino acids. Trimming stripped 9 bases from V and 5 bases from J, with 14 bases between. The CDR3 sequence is CASKTGGDQPQHF. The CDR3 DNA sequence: TGTGCCAGTAAGACGGGGGGGGATCAGCCCCAGCATTTT.

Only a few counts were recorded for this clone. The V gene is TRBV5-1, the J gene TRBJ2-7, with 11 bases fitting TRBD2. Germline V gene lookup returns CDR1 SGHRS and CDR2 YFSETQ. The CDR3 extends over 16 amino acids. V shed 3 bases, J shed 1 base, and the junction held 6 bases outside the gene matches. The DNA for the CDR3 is TGCGCCAGCAGCTCGGATACTAGCGGGAGTTCCTACGAGCAGTACTTC. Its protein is CASSSDTSGSSYEQYF. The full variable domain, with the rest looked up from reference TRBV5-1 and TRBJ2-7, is KAGVTQTPRYLIKTRGQQVTLSCSPISGHRSVSWYQQTPGQGLQFLFEYFSETQRNKGNFPGRFSGRQFSNSRSEMNVSTLELGDSALYLCASSSDTSGSSYEQYFGPGTRLTVT.

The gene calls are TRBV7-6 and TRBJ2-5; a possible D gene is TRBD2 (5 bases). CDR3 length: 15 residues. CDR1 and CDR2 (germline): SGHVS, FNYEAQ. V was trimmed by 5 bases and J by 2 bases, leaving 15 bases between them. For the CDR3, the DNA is TGTGCCAGCAGCAGACGAGCGGAGAAACAAGAGACCCAGTACTTC. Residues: CASSRRAEKQETQYF.

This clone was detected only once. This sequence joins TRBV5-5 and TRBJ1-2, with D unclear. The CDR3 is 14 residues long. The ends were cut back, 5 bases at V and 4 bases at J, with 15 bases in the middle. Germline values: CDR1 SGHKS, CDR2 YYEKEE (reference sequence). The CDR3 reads CASRNYSRAYGYTF. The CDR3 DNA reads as TGTGCCAGCAGGAATTATTCGAGGGCCTATGGCTACACCTTC.

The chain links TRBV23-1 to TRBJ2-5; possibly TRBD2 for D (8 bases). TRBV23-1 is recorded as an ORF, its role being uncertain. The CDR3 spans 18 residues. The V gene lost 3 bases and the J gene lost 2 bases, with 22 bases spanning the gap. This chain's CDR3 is CASSHPEGAGGDQETQYF. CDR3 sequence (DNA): TGCGCCAGCAGTCACCCCGAGGGGGCGGGAGGAGATCAAGAGACCCAGTACTTC.

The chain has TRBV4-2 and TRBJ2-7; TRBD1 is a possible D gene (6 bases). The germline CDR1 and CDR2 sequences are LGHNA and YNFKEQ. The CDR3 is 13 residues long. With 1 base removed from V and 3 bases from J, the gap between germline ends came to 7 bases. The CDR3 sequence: CASSQGDNYEQYF. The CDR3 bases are TGTGCCAGCAGCCAAGGGGACAACTACGAGCAGTACTTC.

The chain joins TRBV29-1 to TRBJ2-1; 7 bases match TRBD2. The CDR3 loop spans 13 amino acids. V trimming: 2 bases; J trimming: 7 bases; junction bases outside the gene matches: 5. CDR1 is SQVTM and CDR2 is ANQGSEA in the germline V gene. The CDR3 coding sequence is TGCAGCGTTGAATTGGCGGGAGTGAATGAGCAGTTCTTC. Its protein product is CSVELAGVNEQFF.

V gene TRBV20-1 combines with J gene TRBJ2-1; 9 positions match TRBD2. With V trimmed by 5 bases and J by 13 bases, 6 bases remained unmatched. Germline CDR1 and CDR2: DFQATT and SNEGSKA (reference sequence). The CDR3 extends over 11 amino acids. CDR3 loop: CSARAGGDQFF. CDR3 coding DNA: TGCAGTGCTCGGGCGGGAGGGGATCAGTTCTTC.

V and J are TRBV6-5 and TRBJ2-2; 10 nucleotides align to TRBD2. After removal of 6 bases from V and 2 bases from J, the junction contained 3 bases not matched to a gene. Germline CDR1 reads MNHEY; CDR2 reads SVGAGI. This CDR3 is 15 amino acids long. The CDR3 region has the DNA TGTGCCAGCAGAGGGACTAGCGCAAACACCGGGGAGCTGTTTTTT. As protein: CASRGTSANTGELFF.

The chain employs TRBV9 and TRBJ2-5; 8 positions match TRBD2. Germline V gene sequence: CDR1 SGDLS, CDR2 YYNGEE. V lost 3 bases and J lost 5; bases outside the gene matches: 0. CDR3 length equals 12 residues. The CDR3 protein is CASSGGGETQYF. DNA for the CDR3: TGTGCCAGCAGCGGCGGGGGGGAGACCCAGTACTTC.

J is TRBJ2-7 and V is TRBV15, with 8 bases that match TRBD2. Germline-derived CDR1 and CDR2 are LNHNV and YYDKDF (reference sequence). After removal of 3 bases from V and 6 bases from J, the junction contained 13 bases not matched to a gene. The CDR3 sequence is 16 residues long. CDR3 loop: CATSRDQRENPLEQYF. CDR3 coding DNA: TGTGCCACCAGCAGGGACCAGCGGGAGAATCCCCTCGAGCAGTACTTC. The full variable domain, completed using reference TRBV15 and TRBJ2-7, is DAMVIQNPRYQVTQFGKPVTLSCSQTLNHNVMYWYQQKSSQAPKLLFHYYDKDFNNEADTPDNFQSRRPNTSFCFLDIRSPGLGDTAMYLCATSRDQRENPLEQYFGPGTRLTVT.

CDR3 DNA sequence: TGTGCCAGCAGCTTGGGAAACCGGGACAGCGTGAGGCAAGAGACCCAGTACTTC. This gives the protein CASSLGNRDSVRQETQYF. The chain carries TRBV11-2 and TRBJ2-5, with 7 bases that match TRBD1. Germline loops: CDR1 SGHAT, CDR2 FQNNGV. There are 18 residues in the CDR3. After removal of 3 bases from V and 2 bases from J, the junction contained 15 bases not matched to a gene.

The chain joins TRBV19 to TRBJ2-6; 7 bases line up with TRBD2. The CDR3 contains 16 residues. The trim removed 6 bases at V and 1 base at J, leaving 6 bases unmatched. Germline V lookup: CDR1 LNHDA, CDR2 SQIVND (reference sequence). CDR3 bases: TGTGCCAGTAGCATTGCAGCGGGATCTGGGGCCAACGTCCTGACTTTC. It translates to CASSIAAGSGANVLTF.

The CDR3 DNA is TGTGCCATCAGTCAGGGACAGGGTAGAGGGCTGGGTTACGAGCAGTACTTC. Encoded protein: CAISQGQGRGLGYEQYF. The chain recombines TRBV10-3 with TRBJ2-7; TRBD1 agrees at 9 bases. CDR1 is ENHRY, CDR2 SYGVKD, per germline. V lost 5 bases to trimming and J lost 4 bases; unmatched junction nucleotides: 15. CDR3 length: 17 amino acids.

CDR3 bases: TGTGCCAGCAGCGCGGGGAACACTGAAGCTTTCTTT. Protein product: CASSAGNTEAFF. The rearrangement joins TRBV9 to TRBJ1-1, with D uncertain. Germline loops: CDR1 SGDLS, CDR2 YYNGEE. The CDR3 runs to 12 residues. V was trimmed by 3 bases and J by 1 base, leaving 4 bases between them.

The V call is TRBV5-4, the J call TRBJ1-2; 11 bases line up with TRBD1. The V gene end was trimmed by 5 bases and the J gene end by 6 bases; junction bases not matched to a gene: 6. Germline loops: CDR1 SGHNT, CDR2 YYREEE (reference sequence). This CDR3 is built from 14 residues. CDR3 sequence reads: CASRREDRGHGYTF. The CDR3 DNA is TGTGCCAGCAGGAGGGAGGACAGGGGGCATGGCTACACCTTC.

The CDR3 spells CASSPYTGDNYGYTF. The CDR3 bases are TGTGCCAGCTCACCTTATACAGGAGATAACTATGGCTACACCTTC. V is TRBV18 and J is TRBJ1-2; possible D gene TRBD1, 5 bases. The CDR3 sequence is 15 residues long. V dropped 3 bases and J dropped 1 base, with 12 bases sitting between them. From germline, CDR1 is KGHSH and CDR2 LQKENI.

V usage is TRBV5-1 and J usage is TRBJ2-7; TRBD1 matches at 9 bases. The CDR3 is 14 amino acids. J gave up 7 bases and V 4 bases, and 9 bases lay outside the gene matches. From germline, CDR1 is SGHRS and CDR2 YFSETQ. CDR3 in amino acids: CASSPMGQGREQYF. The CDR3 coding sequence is TGCGCCAGCAGCCCCATGGGACAGGGAAGGGAGCAGTACTTC. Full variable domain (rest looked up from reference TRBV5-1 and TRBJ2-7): KAGVTQTPRYLIKTRGQQVTLSCSPISGHRSVSWYQQTPGQGLQFLFEYFSETQRNKGNFPGRFSGRQFSNSRSEMNVSTLELGDSALYLCASSPMGQGREQYFGPGTRLTVT.

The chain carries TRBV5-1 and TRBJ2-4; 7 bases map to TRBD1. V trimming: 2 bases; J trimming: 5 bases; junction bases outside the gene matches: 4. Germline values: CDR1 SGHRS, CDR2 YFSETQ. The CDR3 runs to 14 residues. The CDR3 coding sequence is TGCGCCAGCAGCTTTGGTCAGGGGGAAAACATTCAGTACTTC. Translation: CASSFGQGENIQYF.

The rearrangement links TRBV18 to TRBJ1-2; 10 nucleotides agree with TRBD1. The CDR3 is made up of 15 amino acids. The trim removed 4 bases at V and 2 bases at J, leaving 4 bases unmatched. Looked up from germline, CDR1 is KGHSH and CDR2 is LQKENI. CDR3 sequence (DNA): TGTGCCAGCTCACGTCCGGGACAGGGGAACTATGGCTACACCTTC. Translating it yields CASSRPGQGNYGYTF. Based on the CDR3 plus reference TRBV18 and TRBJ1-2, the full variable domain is NAGVMQNPRHLVRRRGQEARLRCSPMKGHSHVYWYRQLPEEGLKFMVYLQKENIIDESGMPKERFSAEFPKEGPSILRIQQVVRGDSAAYFCASSRPGQGNYGYTFGSGTRLTVV.

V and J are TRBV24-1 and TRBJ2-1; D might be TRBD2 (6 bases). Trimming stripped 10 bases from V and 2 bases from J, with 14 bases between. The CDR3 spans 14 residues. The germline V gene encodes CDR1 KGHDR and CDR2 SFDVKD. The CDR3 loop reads CATGDSQTYNEQFF. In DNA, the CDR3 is TGTGCCACGGGGGACTCCCAGACCTACAATGAGCAGTTCTTC.

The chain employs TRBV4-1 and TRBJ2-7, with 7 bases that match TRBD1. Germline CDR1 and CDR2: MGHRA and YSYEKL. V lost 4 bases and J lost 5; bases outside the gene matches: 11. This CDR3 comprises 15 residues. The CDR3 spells CASSPPTTGTHEQYF. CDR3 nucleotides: TGCGCCAGCAGCCCTCCCACGACAGGGACCCACGAGCAGTACTTC.

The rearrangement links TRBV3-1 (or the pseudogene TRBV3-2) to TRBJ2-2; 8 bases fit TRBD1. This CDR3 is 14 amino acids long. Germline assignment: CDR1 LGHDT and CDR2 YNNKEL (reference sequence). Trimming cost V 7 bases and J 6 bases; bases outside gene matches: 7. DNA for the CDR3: TGTGCCAGCAACCGACAGGGGTCAGCCGGGGAGCTGTTTTTT. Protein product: CASNRQGSAGELFF.

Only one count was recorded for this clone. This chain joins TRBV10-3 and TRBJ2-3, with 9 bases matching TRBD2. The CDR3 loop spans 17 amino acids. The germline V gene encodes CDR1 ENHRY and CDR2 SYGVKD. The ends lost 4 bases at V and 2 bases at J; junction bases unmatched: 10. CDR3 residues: CAISGAGGTPHTDTQYF. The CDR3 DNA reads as TGTGCCATCAGTGGGGCGGGAGGGACCCCCCACACAGATACGCAGTATTTT.